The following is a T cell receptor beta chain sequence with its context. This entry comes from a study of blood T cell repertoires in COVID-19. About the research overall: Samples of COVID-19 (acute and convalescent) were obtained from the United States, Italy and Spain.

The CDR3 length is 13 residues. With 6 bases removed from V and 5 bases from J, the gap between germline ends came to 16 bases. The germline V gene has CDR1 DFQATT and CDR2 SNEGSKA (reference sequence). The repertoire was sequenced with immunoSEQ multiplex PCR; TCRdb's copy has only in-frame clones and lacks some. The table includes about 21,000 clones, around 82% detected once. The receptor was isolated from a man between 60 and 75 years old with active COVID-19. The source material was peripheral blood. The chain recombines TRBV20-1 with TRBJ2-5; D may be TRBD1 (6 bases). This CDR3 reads CSASTGLQETQYF. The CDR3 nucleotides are TGCAGTGCGAGTACAGGGTTGCAGGAGACCCAGTACTTC.